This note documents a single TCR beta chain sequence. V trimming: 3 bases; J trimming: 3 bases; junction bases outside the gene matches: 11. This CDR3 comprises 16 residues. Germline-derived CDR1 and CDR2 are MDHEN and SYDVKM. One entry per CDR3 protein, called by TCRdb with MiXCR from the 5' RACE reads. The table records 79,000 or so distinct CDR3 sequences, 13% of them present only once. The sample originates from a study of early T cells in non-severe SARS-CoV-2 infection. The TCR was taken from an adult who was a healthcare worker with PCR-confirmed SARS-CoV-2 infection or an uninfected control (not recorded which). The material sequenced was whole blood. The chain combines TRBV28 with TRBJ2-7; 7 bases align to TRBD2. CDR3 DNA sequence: TGTGCCAGCAGTTTTCTCCCCCGGGTAGCGGGCTACGAGCAGTACTTC. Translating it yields CASSFLPRVAGYEQYF.